This T cell receptor (beta chain) was recovered during a study of blood T cell repertoires in COVID-19 (dated by TCRdb to 2018 to 2021). Concerning the study at large: Collaborator samples came from the United States, Italy and Spain and covered acute and convalescent phases of COVID-19. The material from the prospective study consisted of cDNA or gDNA derived from T cells, B-cell-depleted T cells, or PBMCs. Subjects who had been exposed to COVID-19, were actively infected with it, or had recovered from it provided the deeply sampled blood TCRbeta repertoires that made up the dataset. The repertoires were made available in a free public database intended to serve as a resource for research on the immune response to SARS-CoV-2. The samples were drawn from two sources: the first 160 participants of the ongoing ImmuneRACE study, and about 1,300 subjects contributed by 6 global collaborators. Sample metadata almost always included a de-identified subject ID, COVID-19 status, age in years and sex. Where HLA class I and class II types were available, the types were taken from metadata supplied by the sample provider, not from assay-based typing. General findings and caveats noted by the study authors: The amount of clinical and demographic metadata varied by source and participant and was provided uncurated.

Details on this clone: It lacks a known antigen. Per-base qualities were not stored, and no clone one base away is much larger.

The immunoSEQ Assay, a bias-controlled multiplex PCR, was used to amplify TCRbeta CDR3 regions from genomic DNA. On the study's bioinformatics: The number of nucleated cells in each sample was estimated by amplification of reference gene primers within the assay. Sequence reads were collapsed and filtered to measure the absolute abundance of every unique TCRbeta CDR3 rearrangement. For each sample, productive Simpson clonality was calculated as the square root of Simpson's diversity index over productive rearrangements. The table was pulled from immuneACCESS by TCRdb, which kept in-frame rearrangements only. Such tables lose some clones; where checked, under half of the loss comes from unresolved V genes, and the rest has no known cause. V, J and clone size are taken as reported in that table, and D and trimming were inferred from the DNA itself. The sample table lists roughly 100,000 clones, approximately 89% of them with a count of one. Clones ranked in the top ten supply approximately 17% of the sample.

The cysteine opens and the phenylalanine closes a CDR3 of 15 amino acids. Just the 45-base CDR3 DNA is kept, in frame starting at base 1. The germline V gene supplies CDR1 MNHEY and CDR2 SVGEGT. V sheds 2 bases and J sheds 2 bases, leaving 11 bases between their ends. Each collaborating institution followed its own protocols to collect whole blood in K2EDTA tubes. Collaborator samples were shipped for TCRbeta analysis as frozen whole blood, isolated PBMCs, or DNA extracted from either sample type. The receptor comes from an elderly woman in a cohort sampled during active COVID-19. The sample consisted of peripheral blood. The chain is assembled from TRBV6-2 or TRBV6-3 and TRBJ2-3; TRBD2 might be the D gene, on 5 matching bases. The CDR3 sequence is CASSYQVANTDTQYF. The sequenced DNA: TGTGCCAGCAGTTACCAAGTAGCGAACACAGATACGCAGTATTTT.